This T cell receptor (beta chain) is drawn from a study of blood T cell repertoires in COVID-19. On the study more broadly: Spain, Italy and the United States supplied samples that represented acute and convalescent COVID-19. Sources were T cells, B-cell-depleted T cells, or PBMCs; the material itself was cDNA or gDNA.

The CDR3 sequence is 15 residues long. Original processing methods: The authors estimated nucleated cell counts from reference gene primer amplification. The table came from immunoSEQ multiplex PCR; TCRdb's copy has only in-frame clones and leaves some out. D and trimming were read from the DNA, whereas the V and J calls and clone size are those reported in that table. This sample has some 82,000 clones, with about four fifths found just once. The sequence was collected from an elderly man with acute or convalescent COVID-19. The sequenced material came from peripheral blood. The V and J genes are TRBV21-1 and TRBJ2-7; the table gives TRBD2 as D, unverified against the DNA. TRBV21-1 is a documented pseudogene. CDR3 amino acids: CASSKCLNLLYEQYF. In DNA form, the CDR3 reads TGTGCCAGCAGCAAATGTCTAAACCTACTCTACGAGCAGTACTTC.